This T cell receptor beta chain was identified in a study of read filtering for tumor transcriptome and immune sequencing. Study at large: Whole-transcriptome libraries were prepared after DNase treatment. Regarding the study as a whole: RNA-seq captured clonotypes less deeply and reliably than IR-seq. This fraction held mixed bone marrow immune cells after CD138-negative sorting. In IR-seq, single-read clonotypes were 70% to 85% of clonotypes but around 3.4% of reads.

This clonotype was observed many times. The antigen is undetermined. The library was built from 400 ng RNA with molecular barcoded adaptors for alpha/delta and beta/gamma chains. TCRdb re-called the reads with MiXCR, one entry per CDR3 protein. The sample shows 75,000 to 95,000 distinct CDR3 sequences, 20% to 25% of them seen only once. The sequenced sample consisted of a population of CD138-negative cells sorted from bone marrow. The TCR originated in a donor aged 40 or over with multiple myeloma.

CDR3 residues: CASSKQGGNEKLFF. CDR3 nucleotide sequence: TGTGCCAGCAGTAAACAGGGAGGGAATGAAAAACTGTTTTTT. The chain joins TRBV28 to TRBJ1-4; a possible D gene is TRBD1 (6 bases). The CDR3 covers 14 residues. Trimming removed 5 bases from V and 5 bases from J, with 12 bases in between. Germline CDR1 MDHEN, CDR2 SYDVKM.